The clone carrying this T cell receptor (beta chain) was counted between two and nine times. Its antigen is still unknown. The sample belongs to a study of breast tumors, draining lymph nodes, adjacent tissues. General study findings and limits: That most tumor T cells come from lymph nodes remained unproven. Compared with basal-like, luminal-like tumors shared significantly more repertoire with nontumor tissue.

CDR3 length equals 15 residues. Germline CDR1 reads KGHSH; CDR2 reads LQKENI. After removal of 0 bases from V and 2 bases from J, the junction contained 3 bases not matched to a gene. Samples came from axillary lymph nodes draining the breast cancer. One entry per CDR3 protein results from TCRdb running MiXCR on the multiplex PCR reads. The sample consists of some 120,000 distinct CDR3 sequences, about 20% of them appearing once. V usage is TRBV18 and J usage is TRBJ2-5; 7 bases are a match to TRBD1. The receptor's source is a female donor with breast cancer. Some clones in this sample may be carry-over from other donors' samples. The sequencing input was axillary lymph node tissue. This CDR3 is CASSPPGGLQETQYF. The CDR3 nucleotides are TGTGCCAGCTCACCACCAGGGGGCCTTCAAGAGACCCAGTACTTC. The full variable domain, its missing parts supplied by reference TRBV18 and TRBJ2-5, is NAGVMQNPRHLVRRRGQEARLRCSPMKGHSHVYWYRQLPEEGLKFMVYLQKENIIDESGMPKERFSAEFPKEGPSILRIQQVVRGDSAAYFCASSPPGGLQETQYFGPGTRLLVL.